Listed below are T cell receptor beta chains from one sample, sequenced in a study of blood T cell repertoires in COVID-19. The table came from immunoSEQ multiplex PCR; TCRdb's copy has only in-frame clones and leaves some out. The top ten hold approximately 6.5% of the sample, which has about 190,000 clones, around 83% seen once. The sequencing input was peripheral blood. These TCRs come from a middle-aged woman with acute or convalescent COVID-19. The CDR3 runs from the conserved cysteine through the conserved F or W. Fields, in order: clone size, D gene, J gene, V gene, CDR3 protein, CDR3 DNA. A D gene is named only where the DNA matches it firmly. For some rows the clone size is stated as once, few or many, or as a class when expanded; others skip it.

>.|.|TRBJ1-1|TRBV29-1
CSVERGGRMNTEAFF
TGCAGCGTTGAACGGGGGGGGAGAATGAACACTGAAGCTTTCTTT
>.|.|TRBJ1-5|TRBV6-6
CASHRSNQPQHF
TGTGCCAGCCATCGGAGCAATCAGCCCCAGCATTTT
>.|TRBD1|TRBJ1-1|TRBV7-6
CASSLGQGDTEAFF
TGTGCCAGCAGCTTAGGACAGGGGGACACTGAAGCTTTCTTT
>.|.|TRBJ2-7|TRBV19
CASASFSYEQYF
TGTGCCAGTGCTAGCTTTTCCTACGAGCAGTACTTC
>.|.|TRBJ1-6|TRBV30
CAWSVNRDSPLHF
TGTGCCTGGAGTGTAAACAGAGATTCACCCCTCCACTTT
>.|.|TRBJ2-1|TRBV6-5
CASSRGPPSNEQFF
TGTGCCAGCAGTCGAGGGCCTCCCTCCAATGAGCAGTTCTTC
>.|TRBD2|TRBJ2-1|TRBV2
CASSVAGEENEQFF
TGTGCCAGCAGTGTGGCGGGAGAAGAGAATGAGCAGTTCTTC
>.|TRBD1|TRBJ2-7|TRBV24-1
CATSKTGLYEQYF
TGTGCCACCAGTAAGACAGGGTTGTACGAGCAGTACTTC
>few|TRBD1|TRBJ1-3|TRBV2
CASKETGAGRNTIYF
TGTGCCAGCAAGGAGACAGGGGCCGGGAGAAACACCATATATTTT
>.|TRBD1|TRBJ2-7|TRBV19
CASSIPQDRGQSRYEQYF
TGTGCCAGTAGTATACCTCAGGACAGGGGGCAATCCCGCTACGAGCAGTACTTC
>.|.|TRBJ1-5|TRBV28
CASSPKSYYQPQHF
TGTGCCAGCAGTCCAAAGTCCTACTATCAGCCCCAGCATTTT
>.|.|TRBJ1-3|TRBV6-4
CASSGLDSLPSGNTIYF
TGTGCCAGCAGTGGCTTGGACAGCCTCCCCTCTGGAAACACCATATATTTT
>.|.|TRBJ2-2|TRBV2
CASDSSTSTGELFF
TGTGCCAGCGACTCATCGACCTCCACCGGGGAGCTGTTTTTT
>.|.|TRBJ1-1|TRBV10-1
CASSEFDPGTEAFF
TGCGCCAGCAGTGAATTCGACCCGGGCACTGAAGCTTTCTTT
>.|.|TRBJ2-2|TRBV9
CASSGLDGGNTGELFF
TGTGCCAGCAGCGGCTTGGACGGAGGGAACACCGGGGAGCTGTTTTTT
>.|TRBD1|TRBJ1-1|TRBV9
CASTGTGGTEAFF
TGTGCCAGCACTGGGACAGGGGGCACTGAAGCTTTCTTT
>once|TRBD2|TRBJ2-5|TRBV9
CASSPRTSGGRRYQETQYF
TGTGCCAGCAGCCCACGGACTAGCGGGGGCCGACGGTACCAAGAGACCCAGTACTTC
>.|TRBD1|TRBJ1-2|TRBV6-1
CASSEAGQSYGYTF
TGTGCCAGCAGTGAAGCGGGACAGAGCTATGGCTACACCTTC
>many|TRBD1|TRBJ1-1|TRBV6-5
CASRDLQGAAFF
TGTGCCAGCAGGGATTTACAGGGGGCTGCTTTCTTT